These 3 T cell receptor beta chains were all obtained from the same sample, sequenced in a study of blood T cell repertoires in COVID-19. Libraries were prepared by immunoSEQ multiplex PCR; TCRdb keeps only in-frame clonotypes and omits some of them. The data show 150,000 or so clones, 86% seen once. The sequencing sample was made of peripheral blood. These receptors came from a man aged 55-75 years with acute or convalescent COVID-19.

The count of this clone is one. The chain couples TRBV27 to TRBJ2-1; 8 bases agree with TRBD2. The CDR3 runs 15 residues. Germline V gene lookup returns CDR1 MNHEY and CDR2 SMNVEV (reference sequence). Losses at the gene ends were 5 bases for V and 6 bases for J; bases not matched to a gene: 9. CDR3 protein: CASSLPGLVRNEQFF. DNA for the CDR3: TGTGCCAGCAGTCTCCCGGGACTAGTGCGCAATGAGCAGTTCTTC.

V usage is TRBV28 and J usage is TRBJ2-2, with 15 bases matching TRBD2. The V segment lost 7 bases and the J segment 6 bases; nucleotides outside the gene matches: 9. The CDR3 has 17 residues. Looked up from germline, CDR1 is MDHEN and CDR2 is SYDVKM. The CDR3 DNA reads as TGTGCCAGCAAGCGGACTAGCGGGAGGGCTGACGCCGGGGAGCTGTTTTTT. Translated: CASKRTSGRADAGELFF.

The V call is TRBV19, the J call TRBJ2-1, with a tentative D call TRBD2 (5 bases). The CDR3 has 15 residues. With 6 bases removed from V and 8 bases from J, the gap between germline ends came to 20 bases. The germline CDR1 and CDR2 sequences are LNHDA and SQIVND (reference sequence). This CDR3 is CASSPSAPGNYEQFF. The CDR3 DNA reads TGTGCCAGTAGCCCCTCGGCTCCCGGGAACTATGAGCAGTTCTTC.